The 17 T cell receptor beta chains below come from one sample, sequenced in a study of radiation and T cells in renal cell carcinoma. Generated by immunoSEQ multiplex PCR, the TCRdb table keeps only in-frame clones and is missing some. The data show 50,000 to 75,000 clones, with around 80% seen just once and more than 7% held by the top ten. Time point meaning: baseline pretreatment blood. Specified treatment: 15 Gy SBRT to primary tumor, nephrectomy 4 weeks later. The sequenced sample was blood, obtained from a patient whose treatment included radiotherapy and nephrectomy. The origin of the receptors is a man in his 60s with renal cell carcinoma.

The rearrangement uses TRBV2 and TRBJ1-3; TRBD1 is a possible D gene (5 bases). The ends were cut back, 4 bases at V and 2 bases at J, with 15 bases in the middle. There are 16 residues in the CDR3. CDR1 SNHLY and CDR2 FYNNEI come from the germline V gene. The CDR3 DNA reads as TGTGCCAGCAGTGTCTGGGGGGGGTCGACTGGAAACACCATATATTTT. This translates into CASSVWGGSTGNTIYF.

The V call is TRBV4-3, the J call TRBJ1-4; possible D gene TRBD1, 6 bases. Trimming took off 0 bases at V and 3 bases at J, with 17 bases between the two ends. The CDR3 has 18 residues. Germline CDR1 LGHNA, CDR2 YSLEER. DNA of the CDR3: TGCGCCAGCAGCCAAGAGGGGGGCTCGGGTGCCCCTAATGAAAAACTGTTTTTT. Protein: CASSQEGGSGAPNEKLFF.

The rearrangement joins TRBV12-5 to TRBJ2-1; D remains unclear. CDR1 LGHNT and CDR2 FRNRAP come from the germline V gene. Trimming pared 2 bases from V and 7 bases from J, leaving 12 bases between. CDR3 size: 14 residues. This CDR3 reads CASGLPPSANEQFF. The CDR3 DNA reads TGTGCTAGTGGTTTGCCGCCCTCAGCTAATGAGCAGTTCTTC.

The gene calls are TRBV15 and TRBJ1-5; D gene uncertain. CDR1 and CDR2 from the germline V gene are LNHNV and YYDKDF (reference sequence). The CDR3 runs to 18 residues. Trimming left V 2 bases short and J 2 bases short, with 19 bases between. CDR3 nucleotide sequence: TGTGCCACCAGCAGACCGACCCCTGGACGGCCAGGCAATCAGCCCCAGCATTTT. It yields the protein CATSRPTPGRPGNQPQHF. The full variable domain, with the rest looked up from reference TRBV15 and TRBJ1-5, is DAMVIQNPRYQVTQFGKPVTLSCSQTLNHNVMYWYQQKSSQAPKLLFHYYDKDFNNEADTPDNFQSRRPNTSFCFLDIRSPGLGDTAMYLCATSRPTPGRPGNQPQHFGDGTRLSIL.

The J gene is TRBJ2-5, the V gene TRBV12-5; 8 bases line up with TRBD2. The germline V gene has CDR1 LGHNT and CDR2 FRNRAP. Trimming removed 9 bases from V and 5 bases from J; junction bases left unmatched: 17. The CDR3 has 16 residues. CDR3 sequence reads: CASRFGGAGVGETQYF. As DNA, the CDR3 is TGTGCTAGCCGTTTCGGTGGAGCGGGAGTGGGGGAGACCCAGTACTTC.

The chain combines TRBV5-1 with TRBJ2-3, with D unresolved. The CDR3 length is 15 residues. The germline V gene has CDR1 SGHRS and CDR2 YFSETQ. V was cut by 3 bases and J by 1 base, with 12 bases left in between. The CDR3 loop is CASSSLSGGTDTQYF. DNA for the CDR3: TGCGCCAGCAGCTCGCTTAGTGGGGGCACAGATACGCAGTATTTT.

This chain links TRBV7-7 with TRBJ2-5; D is uncertain. The germline V gene has CDR1 SSHAT and CDR2 FNYEAQ (reference sequence). Trimming shortened V by 1 base and J by 5 bases, and 11 bases separated the two germline ends. There are 14 residues in the CDR3. CDR3 loop: CASSLGRPGETQYF. CDR3 nucleotide sequence: TGTGCCAGCAGCTTAGGACGGCCTGGGGAGACCCAGTACTTC. The full variable domain, rest sourced from reference TRBV7-7 and TRBJ2-5, is GAGVSQSPRYKVTKRGQDVTLRCDPISSHATLYWYQQALGQGPEFLTYFNYEAQPDKSGLPSDRFSAERPEGSISTLTIQRTEQRDSAMYRCASSLGRPGETQYFGPGTRLLVL.

This chain joins TRBV18 and TRBJ2-2; D is uncertain. Germline CDR1 is KGHSH and CDR2 is LQKENI. Trimming cost V 1 base and J 1 base, with 4 bases left between them. There are 14 residues in the CDR3. The CDR3 bases are TGTGCCAGCTCACCACAGGTGAACACCGGGGAGCTGTTTTTT. This translates into CASSPQVNTGELFF.

The genes are TRBV4-3 and TRBJ1-5; the D gene is possibly TRBD1 (5 bases). Germline assignment: CDR1 LGHNA and CDR2 YSLEER. V lost 0 bases, J lost 5 bases, and 11 bases lay in between. CDR3 length: 15 residues. CDR3 residues: CASSQDLEGYQPQHF. The CDR3 DNA is TGCGCCAGCAGCCAAGATCTGGAGGGGTATCAGCCCCAGCATTTT.

The rearrangement links TRBV14 to TRBJ1-4; a weak D match, TRBD1 (5 bases). The length of the CDR3 is 15 residues. With 0 bases removed from V and 7 bases from J, the gap between germline ends came to 12 bases. Germline V lookup: CDR1 SGHDN, CDR2 FVKESK. The CDR3 protein is CASSQEAGPGEKLFF. The CDR3 region has the DNA TGTGCCAGCAGCCAAGAAGCAGGGCCGGGTGAAAAACTGTTTTTT.

The rearrangement uses TRBV7-8 and TRBJ1-1, with a weak D call TRBD1 (5 bases). The V gene's germline CDR1 is SGHVS and CDR2 FQNEAQ. The CDR3 spans 15 residues. Trimming took 2 bases from V and 1 from J, leaving 11 bases between them. This CDR3 reads CASSLLRDANTEAFF. Here the CDR3 DNA reads TGTGCCAGCAGCTTACTGCGGGACGCGAACACTGAAGCTTTCTTT.

V usage is TRBV2 and J usage is TRBJ2-7; D perhaps matches TRBD1 (5 bases). This CDR3 is built from 14 residues. The germline V gene encodes CDR1 SNHLY and CDR2 FYNNEI. V lost 0 bases and J lost 7, with 13 bases in between. The CDR3: CASSEAWTNSEQYV. The CDR3 DNA reads TGTGCCAGCAGTGAAGCTTGGACAAACTCGGAGCAGTACGTC.

This clone has a single count. This chain joins TRBV18 and TRBJ1-1; no definite D call. Per the germline V gene, CDR1 is KGHSH and CDR2 is LQKENI. Trimming cost V 5 bases and J 0 bases, with 13 bases left between them. There are 15 residues in the CDR3. CDR3 sequence reads: CASSLHRDLNTEAFF. CDR3 nucleotides: TGTGCCAGCTCATTACACCGTGATCTGAACACTGAAGCTTTCTTT. Drawing the rest from reference TRBV18 and TRBJ1-1, the complete variable domain is NAGVMQNPRHLVRRRGQEARLRCSPMKGHSHVYWYRQLPEEGLKFMVYLQKENIIDESGMPKERFSAEFPKEGPSILRIQQVVRGDSAAYFCASSLHRDLNTEAFFGQGTRLTVV.

The chain links TRBV6-6 to TRBJ2-6; D unresolved. From germline, CDR1 is MNHNY and CDR2 SVGAGI (reference sequence). The CDR3 consists of 16 residues. The V end was cut by 2 bases, the J end by 1 base, with 9 bases between. The CDR3 protein is CASSYPLGSGANVLTF. The CDR3 DNA reads TGTGCCAGCAGTTACCCGTTAGGGTCTGGGGCCAACGTCCTGACTTTC.

The chain couples TRBV29-1 to TRBJ2-1; 8 bases align to TRBD1. Per germline, CDR1 SQVTM and CDR2 ANQGSEA. The CDR3 spans 15 residues. V dropped 8 bases and J dropped 3; count of bases not matched to a gene: 12. The CDR3 DNA reads as TGCAGCATCGGACAGGGCTCTCAAATCTACAATGAGCAGTTCTTC. This translates into CSIGQGSQIYNEQFF.

V and J are TRBV7-6 and TRBJ2-3; D is ambiguous. This CDR3 is built from 12 residues. V shed 5 bases and J shed 6 bases, with 9 bases lying between them. Germline V gene sequence: CDR1 SGHVS, CDR2 FNYEAQ. CDR3 bases: TGTGCCAGCAGCCCCCTGGGGGATACGCAGTATTTT. This codes for CASSPLGDTQYF.

This clone was seen once. The chain joins TRBV11-2 to TRBJ1-5; no clear D gene. The V and J ends lost 2 bases and 4 bases respectively, with 9 bases between them. The CDR3 is 14 amino acids. From germline, CDR1 is SGHAT and CDR2 FQNNGV. Here the CDR3 DNA reads TGTGCCAGCAGCTTATTTGGCGGGAATCAGCCCCAGCATTTT. Its protein product is CASSLFGGNQPQHF.